The source of this T cell receptor (beta chain) is a study of low-dose radiotherapy and immunotherapy resistance in tumors. Stated time point: after trial treatment. This sample's treatment: LDRT plus nivolumab, ipilimumab, low-dose cyclophosphamide and aspirin (RACIN trial). Eligible patients bore advanced solid tumors devoid of tumor-infiltrating lymphocytes. Germline V CDR1 and CDR2: MNHGY, SAAAGT. This CDR3 contains 13 residues. The V end was cut by 7 bases, the J end by 9 bases, with 16 bases between. This clonotype was counted at least ten times. Priming of first-strand cDNA relied on TRAV- and TRBV-specific primers (covering alpha and beta chains). A 20-cycle PCR with a constant-region primer and V-primer adapter amplified TCRs. MiXCR was run by TCRdb on the reads, yielding one entry per CDR3 protein. The sample lists under 70,000 distinct CDR3 sequences; about 25% were seen once.

The receptor's source is a male donor with prostate cancer. The V call is TRBV6-8, the J call TRBJ1-5, with D perhaps TRBD1 (5 bases). This specimen was PBMCs, taken after low-dose radiotherapy plus immunotherapy. CDR3 DNA: TGTGCCAGCACCTATGGAAGGGGACGGCCCCAGCATTTT. Translating it yields CASTYGRGRPQHF.